This TCR beta chain stems from a study of identifying expanded T cells in peripheral blood. No infections or other immune events were documented during collection. CDR1 MNHNY and CDR2 SVGAGI come from the germline V gene (reference sequence). Trimming cost V 2 bases and J 5 bases, with 13 bases left between them. The CDR3 consists of 14 residues. Clones were sequenced by immunoSEQ multiplex PCR, and TCRdb holds only the in-frame ones, with some missing. Of 100,000 to 150,000 clones listed, approximately 86% are singletons. The chain links TRBV6-6 to TRBJ2-7, with a possible D match to TRBD1 (6 bases). This clonotype originated in a person aged 18-70 years in good health. The sequenced sample was blood. CDR3 residues: CASSYGGRVDEQYF. The CDR3 DNA is TGTGCCAGCAGTTACGGGGGCAGGGTGGACGAGCAGTACTTC.